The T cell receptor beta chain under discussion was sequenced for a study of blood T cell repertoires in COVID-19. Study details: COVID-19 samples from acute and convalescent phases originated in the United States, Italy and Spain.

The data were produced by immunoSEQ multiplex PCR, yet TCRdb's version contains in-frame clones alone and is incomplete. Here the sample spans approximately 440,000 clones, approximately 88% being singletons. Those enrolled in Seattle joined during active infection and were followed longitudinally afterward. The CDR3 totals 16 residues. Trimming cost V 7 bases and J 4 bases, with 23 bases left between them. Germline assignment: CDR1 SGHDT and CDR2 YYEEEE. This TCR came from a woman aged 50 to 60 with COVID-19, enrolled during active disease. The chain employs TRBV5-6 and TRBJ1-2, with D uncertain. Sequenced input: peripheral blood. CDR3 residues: CASSSSGGPHGYGYTF. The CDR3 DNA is TGTGCCAGCTCTTCTAGCGGCGGGCCCCATGGCTATGGCTACACCTTC. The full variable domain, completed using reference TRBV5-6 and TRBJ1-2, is DAGVTQSPTHLIKTRGQQVTLRCSPKSGHDTVSWYQQALGQGPQFIFQYYEEEERQRGNFPDRFSGHQFPNYSSELNVNALLLGDSALYLCASSSSGGPHGYGYTFGSGTRLTVV.